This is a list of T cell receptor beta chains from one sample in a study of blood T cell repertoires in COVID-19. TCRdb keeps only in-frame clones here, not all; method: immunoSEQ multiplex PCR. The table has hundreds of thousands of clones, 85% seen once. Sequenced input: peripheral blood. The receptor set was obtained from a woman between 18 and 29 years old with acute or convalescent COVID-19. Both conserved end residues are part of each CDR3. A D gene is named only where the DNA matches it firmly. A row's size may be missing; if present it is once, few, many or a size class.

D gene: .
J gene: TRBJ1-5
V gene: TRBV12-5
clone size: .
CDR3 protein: CASGLGPGDQPQHF
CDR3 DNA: TGTGCTAGTGGTTTGGGTCCGGGAGATCAGCCCCAGCATTTT

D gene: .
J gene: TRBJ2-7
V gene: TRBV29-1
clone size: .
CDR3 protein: CSVDKGDYEQYF
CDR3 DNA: TGCAGCGTTGACAAGGGAGACTACGAGCAGTACTTC

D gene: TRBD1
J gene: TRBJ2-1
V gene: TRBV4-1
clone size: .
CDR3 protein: CASSQGFKPETGGVEQFF
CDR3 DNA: TGCGCCAGCAGCCAAGGATTTAAGCCGGAGACAGGGGGCGTCGAGCAGTTCTTC

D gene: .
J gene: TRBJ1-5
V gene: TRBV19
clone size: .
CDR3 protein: CASSIDGVGGSNQPQHF
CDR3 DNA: TGTGCCAGTAGTATAGATGGGGTAGGGGGTAGCAATCAGCCCCAGCATTTT

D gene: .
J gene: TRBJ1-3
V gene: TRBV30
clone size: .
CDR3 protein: CAWSVHQGNTIYF
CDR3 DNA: TGTGCCTGGAGTGTACACCAGGGAAACACCATATATTTT

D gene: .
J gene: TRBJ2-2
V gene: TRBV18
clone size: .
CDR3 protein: CASSPIAALNTGELFF
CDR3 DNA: TGTGCCAGCTCTCCCATAGCGGCCCTGAACACCGGGGAGCTGTTTTTT

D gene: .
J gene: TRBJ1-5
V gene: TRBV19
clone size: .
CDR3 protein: CASSVPGDQPQHF
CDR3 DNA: TGTGCCAGTAGTGTCCCAGGGGATCAGCCCCAGCATTTT

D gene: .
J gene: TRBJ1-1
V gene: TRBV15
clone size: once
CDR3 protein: CATSRDSLSTEAFF
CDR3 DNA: TGTGCCACCAGCAGGGACAGTTTGAGCACTGAAGCTTTCTTT

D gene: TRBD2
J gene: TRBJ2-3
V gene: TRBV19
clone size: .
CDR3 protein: CASSIVLGRGDTQYF
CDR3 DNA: TGTGCCAGTAGTATAGTTCTGGGGAGGGGAGATACGCAGTATTTT

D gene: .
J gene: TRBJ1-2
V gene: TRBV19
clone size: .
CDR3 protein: CASSVQVYYGYTF
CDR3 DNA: TGTGCCAGTAGTGTCCAGGTATACTATGGCTACACCTTC

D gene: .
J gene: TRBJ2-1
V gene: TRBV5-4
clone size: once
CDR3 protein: CASSLTGNEQFF
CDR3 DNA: TGTGCCAGCAGCCTAACAGGGAATGAGCAGTTCTTC

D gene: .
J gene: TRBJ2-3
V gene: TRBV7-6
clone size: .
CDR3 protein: CASSPIPTSTDTQYF
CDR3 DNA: TGTGCCAGCAGCCCAATCCCAACTAGCACAGATACGCAGTATTTT

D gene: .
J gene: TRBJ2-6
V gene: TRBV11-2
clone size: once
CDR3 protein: CASSSYGILELSGANVLTF
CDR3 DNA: TGTGCCAGCAGCTCCTACGGGATACTAGAGCTCTCTGGGGCCAACGTCCTGACTTTC

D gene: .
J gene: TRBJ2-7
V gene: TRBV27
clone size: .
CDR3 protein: CASSLFGYPNYEQYF
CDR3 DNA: TGTGCCAGCAGTTTATTCGGGTACCCTAACTACGAGCAGTACTTC

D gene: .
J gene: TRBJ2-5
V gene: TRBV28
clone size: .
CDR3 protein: CATTRQETQYF
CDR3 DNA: TGTGCCACTACTAGACAAGAGACCCAGTACTTC

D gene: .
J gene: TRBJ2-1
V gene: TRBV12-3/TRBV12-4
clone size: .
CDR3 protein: CASSFSPYNEQFF
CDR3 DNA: TGTGCCAGCAGTTTCTCTCCGTACAATGAGCAGTTCTTC

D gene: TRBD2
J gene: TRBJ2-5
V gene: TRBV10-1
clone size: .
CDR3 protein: CASRPGLAVQETQYF
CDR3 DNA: TGCGCCAGCAGACCGGGACTAGCGGTCCAAGAGACCCAGTACTTC

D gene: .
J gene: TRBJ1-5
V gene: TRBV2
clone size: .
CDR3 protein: CASSLDTGNGPQHF
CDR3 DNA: TGTGCCAGCAGTTTGGACACGGGTAATGGGCCCCAGCATTTT

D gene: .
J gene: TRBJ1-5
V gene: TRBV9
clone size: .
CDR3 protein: CASGGRADQPQHF
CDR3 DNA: TGTGCCAGCGGCGGCAGGGCTGATCAGCCCCAGCATTTT

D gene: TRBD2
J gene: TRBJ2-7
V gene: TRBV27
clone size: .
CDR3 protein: CASSPRGLAGGPIGEQYF
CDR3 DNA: TGTGCCAGCAGCCCCAGGGGACTAGCGGGAGGGCCTATAGGCGAGCAGTACTTC

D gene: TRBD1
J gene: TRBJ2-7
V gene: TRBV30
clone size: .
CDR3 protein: CAWTRTGAYEQYF
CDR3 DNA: TGTGCCTGGACTCGGACAGGGGCCTACGAGCAGTACTTC

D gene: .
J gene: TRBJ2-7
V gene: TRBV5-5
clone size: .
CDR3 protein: CASSPQASILTYEQYF
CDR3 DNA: TGTGCCAGCAGCCCTCAAGCGTCTATTTTAACCTACGAGCAGTACTTC

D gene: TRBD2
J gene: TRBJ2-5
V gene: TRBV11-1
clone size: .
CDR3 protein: CASSLRAGKKQETQYF
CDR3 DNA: TGTGCCAGCAGCTTACGAGCGGGAAAAAAACAAGAGACCCAGTACTTC

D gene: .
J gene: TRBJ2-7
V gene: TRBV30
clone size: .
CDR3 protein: CAWSEGYQREQYF
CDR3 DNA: TGTGCCTGGAGTGAGGGATACCAGCGGGAGCAGTACTTC

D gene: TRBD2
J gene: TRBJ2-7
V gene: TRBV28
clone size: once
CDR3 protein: CATLGASGMMVYEQYF
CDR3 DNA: TGTGCCACTCTCGGGGCTAGCGGGATGATGGTCTACGAGCAGTACTTC

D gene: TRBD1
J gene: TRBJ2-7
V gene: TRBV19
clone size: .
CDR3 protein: CASSTLGQVPLGQYF
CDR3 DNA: TGTGCCAGTAGTACCCTCGGACAGGTCCCTCTGGGGCAGTACTTC

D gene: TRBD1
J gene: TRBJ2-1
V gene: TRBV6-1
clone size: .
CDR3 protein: CASSDEGTGGGNEQFF
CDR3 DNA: TGTGCCAGCAGTGACGAAGGGACAGGGGGGGGCAATGAGCAGTTCTTC

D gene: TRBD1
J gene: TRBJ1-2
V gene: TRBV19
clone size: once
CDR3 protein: CASSTAGQGNYGYTF
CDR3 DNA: TGTGCCAGTAGTACCGCGGGACAGGGCAACTATGGCTACACCTTC

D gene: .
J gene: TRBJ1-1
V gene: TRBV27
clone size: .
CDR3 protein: CASRLIENTEAFF
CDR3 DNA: TGTGCCAGCCGACTGATTGAGAACACTGAAGCTTTCTTT

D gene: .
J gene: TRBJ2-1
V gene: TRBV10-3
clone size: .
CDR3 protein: CAISEFLEVTSYNEQFF
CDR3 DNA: TGTGCCATCAGTGAGTTTTTGGAGGTAACATCCTACAATGAGCAGTTCTTC

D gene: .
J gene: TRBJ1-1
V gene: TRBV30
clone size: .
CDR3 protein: CAWRRQRNTEAFF
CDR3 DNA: TGTGCCTGGAGGAGGCAGAGGAACACTGAAGCTTTCTTT

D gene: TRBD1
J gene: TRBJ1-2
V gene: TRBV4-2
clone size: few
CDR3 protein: CATTTGEGYGYTF
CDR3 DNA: TGTGCCACTACGACAGGGGAAGGCTATGGCTACACCTTC

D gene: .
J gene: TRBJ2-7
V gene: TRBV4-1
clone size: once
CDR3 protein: CASSQNAGVRWEQYF
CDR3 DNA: TGCGCCAGCAGCCAAAACGCAGGGGTTAGGTGGGAGCAGTACTTC